This TCR beta chain appears in the sequencing data of a study of shared clonotypes between healthy human individuals. General study results and limits: An expected dependence of interdonor clonotype sharing on sequencing depth was noted. Some clonotypes were shared by all four sorted-subset donors, while others were not shared. The non-shared ones had lower generation probabilities than the shared ones.

The CDR3 covers 13 residues. V shed 6 bases and J shed 8 bases, with 16 bases lying between them. The germline V gene has CDR1 MNHNS and CDR2 SASEGT. Per the study methods: There were no quality scores in the junction-only immunoSEQ sequences, so filtering differed. Profiled with immunoSEQ multiplex PCR; TCRdb holds only in-frame clones, not every one. That table furnishes V, J and clone size, whereas the DNA furnished D and trimming. The sample contains about 2.2 million clones, about 93% of which appear only once. CD8 cells classed as naive were CD45RO-negative and positively selected for CCR7, excluding terminally differentiated effector memory CD45RA+ cells. As for this clone: What it recognizes is unknown.

The sequence derives from a young man in good health. Some clones in this sample may be carry-over from other donors' samples. The sequenced material came from naive CD8+ T cells from PBMCs. The chain recombines TRBV6-1 with TRBJ1-2; weak D call: TRBD1 (6 bases). CDR3 loop: CASRSPGVDGYTF. CDR3 nucleotide sequence: TGTGCCAGCAGATCCCCAGGGGTCGACGGCTACACCTTC.